This T cell receptor beta chain came from a study of identifying expanded T cells in peripheral blood. General observations from the study: Variance in clone template counts between two-week samples significantly increased with total template count across all healthy donors.

CDR3 length: 13 amino acids. Per the germline V gene, CDR1 is LGHNA and CDR2 is YSLEER. V was shortened by 3 bases and J by 2 bases, with 7 bases between the two germline ends. Using immunoSEQ multiplex PCR, the repertoire was profiled, and TCRdb retains in-frame clones only, with some absent. The sample shows some 90,000 clones, 88% of them seen only once. As concerns this clone: Antigen specificity is unknown.

Sequencing used blood. The chain carries TRBV4-3 and TRBJ1-2; D remains ambiguous. This sequence was found in a person aged 18 to 70 in good health. The CDR3 DNA reads TGCGCCAGCAGCCAGCAGGAGAACTATGGCTACACCTTC. Translated: CASSQQENYGYTF.